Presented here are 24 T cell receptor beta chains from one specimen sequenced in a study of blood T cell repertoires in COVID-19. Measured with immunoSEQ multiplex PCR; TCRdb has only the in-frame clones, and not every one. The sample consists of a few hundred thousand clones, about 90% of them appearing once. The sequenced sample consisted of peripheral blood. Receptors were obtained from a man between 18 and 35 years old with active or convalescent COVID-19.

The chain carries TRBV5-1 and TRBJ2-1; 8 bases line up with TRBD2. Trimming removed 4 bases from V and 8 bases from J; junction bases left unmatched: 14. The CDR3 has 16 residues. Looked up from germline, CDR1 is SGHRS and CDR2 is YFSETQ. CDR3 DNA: TGCGCCAGCAGCATAACCGGGACTAGGAGTTCCCATGAGCAGTTCTTC. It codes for CASSITGTRSSHEQFF.

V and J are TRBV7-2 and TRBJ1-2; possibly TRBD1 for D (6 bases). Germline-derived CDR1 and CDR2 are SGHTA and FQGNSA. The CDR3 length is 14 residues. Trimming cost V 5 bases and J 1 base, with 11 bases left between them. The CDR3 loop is CASSINRVNYGYTF. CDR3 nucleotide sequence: TGTGCCAGCAGCATCAACAGGGTTAACTATGGCTACACCTTC.

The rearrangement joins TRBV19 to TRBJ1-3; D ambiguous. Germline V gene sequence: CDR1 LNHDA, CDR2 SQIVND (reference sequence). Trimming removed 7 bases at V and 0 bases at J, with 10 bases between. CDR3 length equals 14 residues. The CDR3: CASNPSSSGNTIYF. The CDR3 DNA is TGTGCCAGTAACCCAAGTAGCTCTGGAAACACCATATATTTT. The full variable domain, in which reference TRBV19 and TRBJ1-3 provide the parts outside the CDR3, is DGGITQSPKYLFRKEGQNVTLSCEQNLNHDAMYWYRQDPGQGLRLIYYSQIVNDFQKGDIAEGYSVSREKKESFPLTVTSAQKNPTAFYLCASNPSSSGNTIYFGEGSWLTVV.

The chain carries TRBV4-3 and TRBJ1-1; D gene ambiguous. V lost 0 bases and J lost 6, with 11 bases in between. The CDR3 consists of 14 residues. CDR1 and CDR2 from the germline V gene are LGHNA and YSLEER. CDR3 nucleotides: TGCGCCAGCAGCCAAGATTTAGGAGGGCCTGAAGCTTTCTTT. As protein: CASSQDLGGPEAFF.

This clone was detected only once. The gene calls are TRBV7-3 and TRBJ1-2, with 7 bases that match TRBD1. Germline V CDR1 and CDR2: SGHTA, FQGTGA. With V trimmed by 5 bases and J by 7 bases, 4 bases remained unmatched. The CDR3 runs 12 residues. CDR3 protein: CASSLTGAGYTF. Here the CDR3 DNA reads TGTGCCAGCAGCCTTACAGGGGCTGGCTACACCTTC.

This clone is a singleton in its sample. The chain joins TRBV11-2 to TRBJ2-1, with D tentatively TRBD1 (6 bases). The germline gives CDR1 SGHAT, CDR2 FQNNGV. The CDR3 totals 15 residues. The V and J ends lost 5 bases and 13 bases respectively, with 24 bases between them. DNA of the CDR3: TGTGCCAGCAGCCCGGACAGCCTAAGCTCGGCTGCTCAGTTCTTC. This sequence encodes CASSPDSLSSAAQFF.

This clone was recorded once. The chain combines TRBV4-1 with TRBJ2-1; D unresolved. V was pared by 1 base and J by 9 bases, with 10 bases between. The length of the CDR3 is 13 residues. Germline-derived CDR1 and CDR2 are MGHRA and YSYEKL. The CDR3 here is CASSQGQAFEQFF. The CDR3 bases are TGCGCCAGCAGCCAAGGCCAGGCTTTTGAGCAGTTCTTC.

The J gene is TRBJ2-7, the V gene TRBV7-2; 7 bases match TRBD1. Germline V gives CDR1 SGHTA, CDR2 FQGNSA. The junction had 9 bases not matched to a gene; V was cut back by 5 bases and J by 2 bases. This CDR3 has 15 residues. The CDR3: CASSLMGQLPYEQYF. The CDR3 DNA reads TGTGCCAGCAGCCTAATGGGACAGCTACCCTACGAGCAGTACTTC.

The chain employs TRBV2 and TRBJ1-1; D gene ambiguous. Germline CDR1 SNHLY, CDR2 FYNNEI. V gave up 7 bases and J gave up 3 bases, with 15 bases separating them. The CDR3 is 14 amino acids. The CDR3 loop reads CASTEEGSYTEAFF. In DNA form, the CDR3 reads TGTGCCAGCACCGAGGAGGGAAGTTACACTGAAGCTTTCTTT.

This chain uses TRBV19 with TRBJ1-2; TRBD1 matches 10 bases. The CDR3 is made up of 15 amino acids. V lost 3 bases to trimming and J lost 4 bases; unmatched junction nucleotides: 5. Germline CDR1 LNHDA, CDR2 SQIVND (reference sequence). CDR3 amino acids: CASSIRQGAFYGYTF. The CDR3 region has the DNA TGTGCCAGTAGTATCCGACAGGGGGCCTTCTATGGCTACACCTTC.

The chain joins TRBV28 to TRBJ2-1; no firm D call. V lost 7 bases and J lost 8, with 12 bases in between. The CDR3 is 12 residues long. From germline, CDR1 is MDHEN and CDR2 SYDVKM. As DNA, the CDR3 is TGTGCCAGCACCAGATACACATATGAGCAGTTCTTC. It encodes CASTRYTYEQFF.

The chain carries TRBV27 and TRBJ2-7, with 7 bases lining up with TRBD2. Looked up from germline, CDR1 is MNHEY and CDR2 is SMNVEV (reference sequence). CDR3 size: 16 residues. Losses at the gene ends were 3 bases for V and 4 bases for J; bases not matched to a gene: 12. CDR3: CASSLLSASGPYEQYF. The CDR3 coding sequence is TGTGCCAGCAGTTTGCTCTCCGCTAGCGGTCCTTACGAGCAGTACTTC.

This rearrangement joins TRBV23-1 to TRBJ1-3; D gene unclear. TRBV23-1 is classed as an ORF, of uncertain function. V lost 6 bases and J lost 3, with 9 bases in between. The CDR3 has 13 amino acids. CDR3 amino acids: CASSPRGGNTIYF. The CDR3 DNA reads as TGCGCCAGCAGCCCCCGCGGTGGAAACACCATATATTTT.

The CDR3 nucleotides are TGCGCCAGCAGCTTTATCGGGGACTGGGTTAATGAGCAGTTCTTC. Protein product: CASSFIGDWVNEQFF. This sequence joins TRBV5-1 and TRBJ2-1; tentatively, D is TRBD2 (6 bases). Germline V gives CDR1 SGHRS, CDR2 YFSETQ. This CDR3 contains 15 residues. Trimming left V 2 bases short and J 7 bases short, with 16 bases between.

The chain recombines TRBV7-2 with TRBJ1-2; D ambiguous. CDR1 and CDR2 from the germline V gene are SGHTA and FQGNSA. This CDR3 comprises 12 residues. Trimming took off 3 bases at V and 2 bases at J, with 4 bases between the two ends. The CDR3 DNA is TGTGCCAGCAGCTTCGTAAACTATGGCTACACCTTC. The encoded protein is CASSFVNYGYTF.

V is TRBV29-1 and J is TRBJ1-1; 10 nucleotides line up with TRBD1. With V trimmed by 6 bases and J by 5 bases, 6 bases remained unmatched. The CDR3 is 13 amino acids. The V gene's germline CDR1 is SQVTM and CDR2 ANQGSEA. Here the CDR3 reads CSVSGQGGTEAFF. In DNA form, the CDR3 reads TGCAGCGTCTCCGGACAGGGGGGAACTGAAGCTTTCTTT.

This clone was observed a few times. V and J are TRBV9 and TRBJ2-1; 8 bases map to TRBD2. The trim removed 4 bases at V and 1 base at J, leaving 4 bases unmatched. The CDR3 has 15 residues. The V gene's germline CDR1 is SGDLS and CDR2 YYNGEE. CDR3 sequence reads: CASSIREGSYNEQFF. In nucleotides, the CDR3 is TGTGCCAGCAGCATCCGGGAGGGGTCCTACAATGAGCAGTTCTTC.

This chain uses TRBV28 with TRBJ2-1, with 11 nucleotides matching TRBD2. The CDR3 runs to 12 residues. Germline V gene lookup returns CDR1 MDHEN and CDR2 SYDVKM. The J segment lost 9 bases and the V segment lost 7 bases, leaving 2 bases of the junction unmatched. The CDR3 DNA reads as TGTGCCAGCACTAGCGGGAGGATTGAGCAGTTCTTC. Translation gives CASTSGRIEQFF.

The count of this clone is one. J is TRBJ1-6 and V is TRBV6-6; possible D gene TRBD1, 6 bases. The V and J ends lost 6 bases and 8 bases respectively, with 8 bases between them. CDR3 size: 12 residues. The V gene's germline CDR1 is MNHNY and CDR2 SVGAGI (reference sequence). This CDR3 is CASSEGDSPLHF. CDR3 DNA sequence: TGTGCCAGCAGCGAGGGGGATTCACCCCTCCACTTT.

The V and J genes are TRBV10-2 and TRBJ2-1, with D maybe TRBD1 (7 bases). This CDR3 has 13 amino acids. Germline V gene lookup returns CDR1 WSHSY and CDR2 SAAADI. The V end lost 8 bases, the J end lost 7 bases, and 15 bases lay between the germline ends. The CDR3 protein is CASSQGGENEQFF. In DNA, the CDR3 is TGCGCCAGCTCCCAGGGGGGAGAGAATGAGCAGTTCTTC.

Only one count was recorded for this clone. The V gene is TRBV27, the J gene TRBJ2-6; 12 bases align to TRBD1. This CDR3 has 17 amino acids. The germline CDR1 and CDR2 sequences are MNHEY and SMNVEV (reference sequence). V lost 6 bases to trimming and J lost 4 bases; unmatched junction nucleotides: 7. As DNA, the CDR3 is TGTGCCAGCAGGGCGGGACAGGGGGCGGCCGGGGCCAACGTCCTGACTTTC. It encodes CASRAGQGAAGANVLTF.

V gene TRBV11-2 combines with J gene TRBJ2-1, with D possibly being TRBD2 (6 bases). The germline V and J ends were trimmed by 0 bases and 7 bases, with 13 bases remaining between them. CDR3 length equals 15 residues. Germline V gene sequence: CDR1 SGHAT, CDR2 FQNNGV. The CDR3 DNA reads TGTGCCAGCAGCTTAGACCCGGGAGAGACGAATGAGCAGTTCTTC. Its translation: CASSLDPGETNEQFF.

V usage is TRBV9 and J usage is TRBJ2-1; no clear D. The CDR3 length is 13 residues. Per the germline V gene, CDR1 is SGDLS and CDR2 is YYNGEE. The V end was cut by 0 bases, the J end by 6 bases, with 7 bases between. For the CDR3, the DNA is TGTGCCAGCAGCGTAGCAGGTAGCAATGAGCAGTTCTTC. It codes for CASSVAGSNEQFF.

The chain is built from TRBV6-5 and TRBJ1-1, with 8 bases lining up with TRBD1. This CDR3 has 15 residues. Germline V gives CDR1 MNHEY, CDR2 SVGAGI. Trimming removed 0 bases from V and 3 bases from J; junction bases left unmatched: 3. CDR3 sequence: CASSYSDRGHTEAFF. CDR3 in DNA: TGTGCCAGCAGTTACTCCGACAGGGGCCACACTGAAGCTTTCTTT.